These 8 T cell receptor beta chains came from one sample sequenced in a study of blood T cell repertoires in COVID-19. Clones were sequenced by immunoSEQ multiplex PCR, and TCRdb holds only the in-frame ones, with some missing. In the table there are about 150,000 clones, 65% to 90% of which are singletons. Sequencing used peripheral blood. These receptors originate from a woman aged 55-69 years with COVID-19, enrolled during active disease.

This chain connects TRBV7-3 to TRBJ2-1, with D possibly matching TRBD2 (5 bases). Germline V gene sequence: CDR1 SGHTA, CDR2 FQGTGA. CDR3 length equals 15 residues. V lost 5 bases and J 2 bases, leaving 13 bases between the germline ends. The CDR3 nucleotides read TGTGCCAGCAGCCGGACTCGCTCGACCTACAATGAGCAGTTCTTC. Its translation: CASSRTRSTYNEQFF.

CDR3 amino acids: CSVQVTGNTIYF. The CDR3 bases are TGCAGCGTTCAAGTAACTGGAAACACCATATATTTT. The V call is TRBV29-1, the J call TRBJ1-3; no definite D call. Trimming removed 5 bases from V and 2 bases from J, with 7 bases in between. The CDR3 runs to 12 residues. Germline CDR1 SQVTM, CDR2 ANQGSEA.

The CDR3 loop is CASYRDRGHGYTF. The CDR3 region has the DNA TGTGCCAGTTACCGGGACAGGGGGCATGGCTACACCTTC. The chain combines TRBV6-5 with TRBJ1-2; 12 bases are a match to TRBD1. V dropped 9 bases and J dropped 6; count of bases not matched to a gene: 5. This CDR3 spans 13 amino acids. The germline gives CDR1 MNHEY, CDR2 SVGAGI.

In its sample, this clone was seen many times. Additional DNA sequences in this sample encode the identical CDR3. The chain recombines TRBV2 with TRBJ1-3, with D tentatively TRBD1 (6 bases). The germline CDR1 and CDR2 sequences are SNHLY and FYNNEI. The CDR3 runs 14 residues. V was pared by 5 bases and J by 2 bases, with 10 bases between. CDR3 DNA sequence: TGTGCCAGCAGTTACAGGGCCGCTGGAAACACCATATATTTT. Its protein product is CASSYRAAGNTIYF.

CDR3 region: CASSPGTGGNTEAFF. CDR3 bases: TGTGCCAGCAGCCCAGGGACAGGGGGGAACACTGAAGCTTTCTTT. The chain links TRBV5-6 to TRBJ1-1; 11 positions agree with TRBD1. Germline V gives CDR1 SGHDT, CDR2 YYEEEE. J was trimmed by 1 base and V by 4 bases; bases with no gene match: 3. CDR3 length equals 15 residues.

The chain links TRBV15 to TRBJ1-2; D remains ambiguous. V was shortened by 0 bases and J by 8 bases, with 10 bases between the two germline ends. The CDR3 has 13 amino acids. Germline-derived CDR1 and CDR2 are LNHNV and YYDKDF (reference sequence). The CDR3 sequence: CATSRDSVFGYTF. The CDR3 DNA sequence: TGTGCCACCAGCAGAGATTCGGTGTTCGGCTACACCTTC. Combining the CDR3 with reference TRBV15 and TRBJ1-2 gives the whole variable domain DAMVIQNPRYQVTQFGKPVTLSCSQTLNHNVMYWYQQKSSQAPKLLFHYYDKDFNNEADTPDNFQSRRPNTSFCFLDIRSPGLGDTAMYLCATSRDSVFGYTFGSGTRLTVV.

J is TRBJ2-1 and V is TRBV19, with 9 bases lining up with TRBD1. V was clipped by 4 bases and J by 15 bases; unmatched bases: 10. This CDR3 comprises 13 residues. CDR1 is LNHDA and CDR2 is SQIVND in the germline V gene (reference sequence). In DNA, the CDR3 is TGTGCCAGTAGTACTGGACAGGGGCAAGTTTTGTTCTTC. Amino acid sequence: CASSTGQGQVLFF.

This clone has just one count. The rearrangement uses TRBV6-4 and TRBJ1-3; 7 bases line up with TRBD1. There are 14 residues in the CDR3. Germline V gene sequence: CDR1 MRHNA, CDR2 SNTAGT. The V segment lost 6 bases and the J segment 2 bases; nucleotides outside the gene matches: 4. The CDR3 region has the DNA TGTGCCAGCAGCCCCGACAGGGCTGGAAACACCATATATTTT. Protein sequence: CASSPDRAGNTIYF.